The rows below give T cell receptor beta chains drawn from one sample of a study of blood T cell repertoires in COVID-19. TCRdb's table, derived via immunoSEQ multiplex PCR, lists solely in-frame clones and lacks some. The sample yields about 160,000 clones, 92% seen once. Material: peripheral blood. These receptors were obtained from a man aged 25-45 years with COVID-19, enrolled during active disease. CDR3s include the opening cysteine and the closing phenylalanine or tryptophan. A D gene is named only where the DNA matches it firmly. A clone size is listed for some rows: how often the clone was seen (once, few, many), or a class if it is expanded.

j_call	clone_size	d_call	v_call	cdr3_aa	cdr3_nt
TRBJ2-5	once	TRBD1	TRBV5-4	CASSLGQGARQETQYF	TGTGCCAGCAGCTTGGGACAGGGGGCGAGACAAGAGACCCAGTACTTC
TRBJ1-2	NA	TRBD1	TRBV20-1	CIRQGSHGYTF	TGCATAAGACAGGGCTCGCATGGCTACACCTTC
TRBJ2-2	once	TRBD1	TRBV9	CASSSRGPGGELFF	TGTGCCAGCAGCTCTAGGGGGCCGGGCGGGGAGCTGTTTTTT
TRBJ1-2	NA	NA	TRBV7-7	CASSPIRNGTRHYTF	TGTGCCAGCAGCCCGATCCGGAACGGGACACGTCACTACACCTTC
TRBJ2-7	NA	TRBD1	TRBV24-1	CATSSGTGATEQYF	TGTGCCACCAGTTCCGGGACAGGGGCCACCGAGCAGTACTTC
TRBJ2-1	NA	TRBD1	TRBV4-3	CASSLGTGGYNEQFF	TGCGCCAGCAGCTTAGGGACAGGGGGGTACAATGAGCAGTTCTTC
TRBJ2-1	NA	NA	TRBV5-1	CASRAQGPRNEQFF	TGCGCCAGCAGAGCACAGGGCCCAAGGAATGAGCAGTTCTTC
TRBJ2-1	NA	TRBD1	TRBV5-1	CASSYRQGQWSSYNEQFF	TGCGCCAGCAGCTACCGACAGGGCCAATGGAGTTCCTACAATGAGCAGTTCTTC
TRBJ2-7	NA	NA	TRBV7-3	CASSLRNLIYRVTYEQYF	TGTGCCAGCAGCTTAAGGAATCTCATATACAGGGTAACCTACGAGCAGTACTTC
TRBJ2-6	NA	NA	TRBV18	CASSRQRGSGANVLTF	TGTGCCAGCTCACGGCAGAGGGGGTCTGGGGCCAACGTCCTGACTTTC
TRBJ2-7	NA	TRBD1	TRBV7-9	CASSEDPGQGYEQYF	TGTGCCAGCAGCGAAGACCCGGGACAGGGCTACGAGCAGTACTTC
TRBJ1-5	NA	NA	TRBV18	CASSPEAGGVQPQHF	TGTGCCAGCTCACCAGAGGCGGGGGGTGTCCAGCCCCAGCATTTT
TRBJ1-2	NA	TRBD1	TRBV11-2	CASSLATGGYGYTF	TGTGCCAGCAGCTTGGCCACAGGGGGCTATGGCTACACCTTC
TRBJ1-1	NA	NA	TRBV29-1	CSVGRGLNTEAFF	TGCAGCGTCGGACGGGGATTGAACACTGAAGCTTTCTTT
TRBJ2-2	NA	NA	TRBV9	CASSAKQGLVTGELFF	TGTGCCAGCAGCGCAAAACAGGGCCTGGTCACCGGGGAGCTGTTTTTT
TRBJ1-6	NA	NA	TRBV6-6	CASSLQGNNSPLHF	TGTGCCAGCAGTTTGCAGGGGAACAATTCACCCCTCCACTTT
TRBJ1-2	NA	NA	TRBV12-3/TRBV12-4	CASSFGGGGGYTF	TGTGCCAGCAGTTTTGGCGGGGGCGGCGGCTACACCTTC
TRBJ2-1	NA	TRBD2	TRBV27	CASSRIRTSGALNNEQFF	TGTGCCAGCAGTCGAATCAGGACTAGCGGGGCACTCAACAATGAGCAGTTCTTC
TRBJ1-2	NA	NA	TRBV5-6	CASSLSWREGYYGYTF	TGTGCCAGCAGCTTGAGTTGGAGGGAGGGGTACTATGGCTACACCTTC
TRBJ2-3	NA	TRBD1	TRBV7-3	CASSPQTGGASTDTQYF	TGTGCCAGCAGCCCTCAGACAGGGGGTGCTAGCACAGATACGCAGTATTTT
TRBJ2-3	once	NA	TRBV10-2	CASTSPGTSTDTQYF	TGCGCCAGCACCTCCCCCGGGACTAGCACAGATACGCAGTATTTT
TRBJ1-4	once	NA	TRBV6-2/TRBV6-3	CASSYWAATNEKLFF	TGTGCCAGCAGTTACTGGGCCGCAACTAATGAAAAACTGTTTTTT
TRBJ1-2	once	NA	TRBV15	CATSRGMAWGGEGYTF	TGTGCCACCAGCAGAGGAATGGCTTGGGGGGGAGAAGGCTACACCTTC
TRBJ1-1	NA	TRBD1	TRBV19	CASSMPGQGGFF	TGTGCCAGTAGTATGCCGGGACAGGGGGGTTTCTTT
TRBJ1-2	NA	NA	TRBV6-5	CASSYLLGADYGYTF	TGTGCCAGCAGTTATCTTTTGGGGGCGGACTATGGCTACACCTTC
TRBJ2-5	NA	TRBD1	TRBV25-1	CASSSGTGSFIQETQYF	TGTGCCAGCAGTTCCGGGACAGGGTCTTTTATACAAGAGACCCAGTACTTC
TRBJ2-7	NA	TRBD1	TRBV5-5	CASSLAGTGFSYEQYF	TGTGCCAGCAGCTTGGCCGGGACAGGGTTCTCCTACGAGCAGTACTTC
TRBJ2-1	NA	TRBD2	TRBV28	CASSPSLAGEVKNEQFF	TGTGCCAGCAGTCCTTCACTAGCGGGAGAAGTAAAGAATGAGCAGTTCTTC
TRBJ1-3	NA	TRBD1	TRBV6-1	CASSEWTGSGNTIYF	TGTGCCAGCAGTGAATGGACAGGGTCTGGAAACACCATATATTTT
TRBJ2-3	NA	TRBD1	TRBV19	CASSRDRHTDTQYF	TGTGCCAGTAGTCGGGACAGGCACACAGATACGCAGTATTTT
TRBJ1-1	NA	TRBD1	TRBV6-5	CASNPDRRRTEAFF	TGTGCCAGCAATCCGGACAGGCGGCGTACTGAAGCTTTCTTT
TRBJ1-2	NA	NA	TRBV7-9	CASSSTTRLDYGYTF	TGTGCCAGCAGCTCAACGACAAGGTTGGACTATGGCTACACCTTC
TRBJ2-5	NA	TRBD2	TRBV5-1	CASSLDSSGGARETQYF	TGCGCCAGCAGCTTGGATTCTAGCGGGGGGGCTCGGGAGACCCAGTACTTC
TRBJ1-1	NA	NA	TRBV11-1	CASSLSRDTEAFF	TGTGCCAGCAGCTTGTCCAGGGACACTGAAGCTTTCTTT
TRBJ2-1	few	NA	TRBV14	CASSQEGQGTYNEQFF	TGTGCCAGCAGCCAAGAGGGCCAGGGAACCTACAATGAGCAGTTCTTC
TRBJ1-5	NA	TRBD1	TRBV6-5	CASSWGTGNNQPQHF	TGTGCCAGCAGTTGGGGGACAGGGAACAATCAGCCCCAGCATTTT
TRBJ1-6	NA	TRBD1	TRBV25-1	CASSDRQGASSYNSPLHF	TGTGCCAGCAGTGACCGACAGGGGGCGAGCTCCTATAATTCACCCCTCCACTTT
TRBJ2-7	NA	NA	TRBV18	CASSPPSSYEQYF	TGTGCCAGCTCACCACCCAGTTCCTACGAGCAGTACTTC
TRBJ2-7	NA	NA	TRBV20-1	CSASSKYGSYEQYF	TGCAGTGCTAGTTCCAAGTACGGCTCCTACGAGCAGTACTTC
TRBJ1-5	NA	NA	TRBV7-3	CASSPGEANQPQHF	TGTGCCAGCAGCCCCGGGGAGGCCAATCAGCCCCAGCATTTT
TRBJ1-1	NA	TRBD1	TRBV6-5	CAVQGGERSEAFF	TGTGCCGTACAAGGGGGCGAGAGGTCTGAAGCTTTCTTT